What follows are 6 T cell receptor beta chains derived from one specimen sequenced in a study of T cells in localized non-small cell lung cancer. This table comes from immunoSEQ multiplex PCR, and its TCRdb copy is limited to in-frame clones, with some not included. The table includes about 34,000 clones, around 93% detected once. Here the sequenced sample was peripheral blood, taken before any cancer treatment. These receptors all stem from a female donor of 60 years or more with stage I lung adenocarcinoma.

The chain uses TRBV28 and TRBJ1-5, with D possibly matching TRBD1 (6 bases). V dropped 5 bases and J dropped 0 bases, with 14 bases sitting between them. Germline assignment: CDR1 MDHEN and CDR2 SYDVKM. The CDR3 consists of 16 residues. The CDR3 protein is CASSEQQGYSNQPQHF. CDR3 nucleotides: TGTGCCAGCAGTGAGCAACAGGGTTATAGCAATCAGCCCCAGCATTTT.

J is TRBJ1-3 and V is TRBV19, with 7 bases identical to TRBD1. CDR3 length: 15 amino acids. Germline lookup yields CDR1 LNHDA and CDR2 SQIVND (reference sequence). The junction had 3 bases not matched to a gene; V was cut back by 4 bases and J by 0 bases. CDR3 region: CASSTRTGSGNTIYF. CDR3 DNA: TGTGCCAGTAGTACCCGGACAGGCTCTGGAAACACCATATATTTT.

V gene TRBV6-5 combines with J gene TRBJ1-1, with 7 bases fitting TRBD1. This CDR3 is built from 14 residues. Germline CDR1 MNHEY, CDR2 SVGAGI. V lost 0 bases and J lost 4; bases outside the gene matches: 2. The DNA for the CDR3 is TGTGCCAGCAGTTACTCTCAGGGGGGCACTGAAGCTTTCTTT. Translation gives CASSYSQGGTEAFF.

This chain connects TRBV5-4 to TRBJ2-1, with D possibly TRBD2 on 6 matching bases. Germline values: CDR1 SGHNT, CDR2 YYREEE (reference sequence). The CDR3 totals 13 residues. Deletions cut 4 bases from V and 6 bases from J, with 11 bases between. CDR3 in DNA: TGTGCCAGCAGCAATGGACTATTCAATGAGCAGTTCTTC. It translates to CASSNGLFNEQFF. The complete variable domain, with remaining parts taken from reference TRBV5-4 and TRBJ2-1, reads ETGVTQSPTHLIKTRGQQVTLRCSSQSGHNTVSWYQQALGQGPQFIFQYYREEENGRGNFPPRFSGLQFPNYSSELNVNALELDDSALYLCASSNGLFNEQFFGPGTRLTVL.

The V gene is TRBV29-1, the J gene TRBJ2-4, with D possibly being TRBD1 (6 bases). The CDR3 runs 15 residues. Looked up from germline, CDR1 is SQVTM and CDR2 is ANQGSEA. V lost 7 bases and J 0 bases, leaving 16 bases between the germline ends. The CDR3 nucleotides read TGCAGCGCCGCACAGGGATCGCTAGCCAAAAACATTCAGTACTTC. This sequence encodes CSAAQGSLAKNIQYF.

V is TRBV18 and J is TRBJ2-1, with 8 bases identical to TRBD1. The CDR3 covers 14 residues. CDR1 KGHSH and CDR2 LQKENI come from the germline V gene. V shed 4 bases, J shed 6 bases, and the junction held 5 bases outside the gene matches. As DNA, the CDR3 is TGTGCCAGCTCACTAGGGACAGGTGGCAATGAGCAGTTCTTC. This gives the protein CASSLGTGGNEQFF.